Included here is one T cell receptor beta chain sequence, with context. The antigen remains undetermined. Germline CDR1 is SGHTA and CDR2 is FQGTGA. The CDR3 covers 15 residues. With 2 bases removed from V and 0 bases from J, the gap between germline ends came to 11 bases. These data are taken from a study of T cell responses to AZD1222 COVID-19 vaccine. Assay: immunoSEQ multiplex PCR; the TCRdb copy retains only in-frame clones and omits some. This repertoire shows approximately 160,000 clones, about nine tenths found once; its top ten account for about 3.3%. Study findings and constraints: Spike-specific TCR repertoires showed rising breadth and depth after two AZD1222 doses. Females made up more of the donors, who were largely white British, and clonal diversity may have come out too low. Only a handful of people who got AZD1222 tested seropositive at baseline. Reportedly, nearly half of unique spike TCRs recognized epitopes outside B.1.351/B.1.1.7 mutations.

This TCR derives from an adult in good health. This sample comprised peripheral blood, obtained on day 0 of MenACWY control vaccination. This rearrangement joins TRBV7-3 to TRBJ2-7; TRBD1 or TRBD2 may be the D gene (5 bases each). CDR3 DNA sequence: TGTGCCAGCAGCTTACAGGTGGGACGCTCCTACGAGCAGTACTTC. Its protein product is CASSLQVGRSYEQYF.